These T cell receptor beta chains were read from a single sample in a study of OX40 agonist ivuxolimab in advanced cancers. Profiling relied on immunoSEQ multiplex PCR, and the TCRdb table lists in-frame clones only, not all of them. The data hold about 16,000 clones, with about 83% observed a single time. The sample here was CD4+ or CD8+ T cells sorted from blood, taken in a trial of the OX40 agonist ivuxolimab. The receptors were gathered from an adult with an advanced solid tumor such as melanoma, head and neck, liver or kidney cancer. Each CDR3 is given with its conserved first and last residue. D genes are given only for firm matches. Clone size is stated in some rows and not others, as once, few, many or a class when expanded.

D	V	J	size	CDR3	DNA
-	TRBV5-6	TRBJ2-3	-	CASSLEGTQYF	TGTGCCAGCAGCTTGGAGGGGACGCAGTATTTT
TRBD1	TRBV7-6	TRBJ2-7	-	CASSTGQGVGYEQYF	TGTGCCAGCAGCACGGGACAGGGGGTCGGCTACGAGCAGTACTTC
-	TRBV27	TRBJ2-2	-	CATSRRTGELFF	TGTGCCACTTCAAGGAGGACCGGGGAGCTGTTTTTT
-	TRBV11-2	TRBJ2-7	few	CASSFSQTFEQYF	TGTGCCAGCAGCTTCAGTCAGACTTTCGAGCAGTACTTC
TRBD1	TRBV19	TRBJ2-7	-	CASSIGTGTYEQYF	TGTGCCAGTAGTATAGGGACAGGGACCTACGAGCAGTACTTC
-	TRBV2	TRBJ2-5	-	CASSDGRSQETQYF	TGTGCCAGCAGTGATGGCCGGTCCCAGGAGACCCAGTACTTC
TRBD2	TRBV27	TRBJ2-7	once	CASSSPSGGSYEQYF	TGTGCCAGCAGTTCCCCTAGCGGGGGGTCCTACGAGCAGTACTTC
-	TRBV29-1	TRBJ2-1	-	CSVHNEQFF	TGCAGCGTCCACAATGAGCAGTTCTTC
-	TRBV7-7	TRBJ1-1	-	CASSPPGDTEAFF	TGTGCTAGCAGCCCCCCCGGGGACACTGAAGCTTTCTTT
-	TRBV29-1	TRBJ1-2	few	CSVEGLGGPNYGYTF	TGCAGCGTTGAAGGACTGGGGGGACCCAACTATGGCTACACCTTC
-	TRBV6-5	TRBJ1-2	few	CASSYGRSYGYTF	TGTGCCAGCAGTTACGGCAGGTCGTATGGCTACACCTTC
-	TRBV9	TRBJ1-4	-	CASAKAATNEKLFF	TGTGCCAGTGCTAAGGCTGCAACTAATGAAAAACTGTTTTTT
-	TRBV19	TRBJ2-2	-	CASTLLANTGELFF	TGTGCCAGTACCCTTCTAGCGAACACCGGGGAGCTGTTTTTT
-	TRBV7-1	TRBJ1-2	-	CASSLGFGVGYTF	TGTGCCAGCAGCTTAGGGTTCGGGGTTGGCTACACCTTC
-	TRBV27	TRBJ2-2	-	CASSTIRNTGELFF	TGTGCCAGCAGTACTATTCGGAACACCGGGGAGCTGTTTTTT
-	TRBV5-4	TRBJ2-2	-	CASSLNREYGGELFF	TGTGCCAGCAGCTTGAACAGGGAATACGGCGGGGAGCTGTTTTTT
TRBD2	TRBV25-1	TRBJ2-7	-	CASSRAGEYEQYF	TGTGCCAGCAGTAGGGCGGGAGAGTACGAGCAGTACTTC
-	TRBV28	TRBJ1-5	once	CASSLPGTLDQPQHF	TGTGCCAGCAGTTTACCCGGGACTCTGGATCAGCCCCAGCATTTT
-	TRBV10-2	TRBJ2-1	few	CASRQGNYNEQFF	TGCGCCAGCAGACAGGGAAACTACAATGAGCAGTTCTTC
-	TRBV7-9	TRBJ1-3	-	CASSLDQTGNTIYF	TGTGCCAGCAGCTTAGACCAGACTGGAAACACCATATATTTT
-	TRBV11-2	TRBJ2-7	-	CASSLIFDSTYEQYF	TGTGCCAGCAGCTTAATTTTTGACAGCACCTACGAGCAGTACTTC
TRBD2	TRBV27	TRBJ2-1	-	CASSPYAGTSAYNEQFF	TGTGCCAGCAGTCCTTACGCCGGGACTAGCGCTTACAATGAGCAGTTCTTC
-	TRBV14	TRBJ2-1	-	CASSPVRYSYNEQFF	TGTGCCAGCAGCCCAGTCCGGTACTCCTACAATGAGCAGTTCTTC
-	TRBV4-3	TRBJ2-3	-	CASSQDAGSTDTQYF	TGCGCCAGCAGCCAAGATGCAGGGTCCACAGATACGCAGTATTTT
-	TRBV27	TRBJ1-5	-	CASSLSNQPQHF	TGTGCCAGCAGTTTAAGCAATCAGCCCCAGCATTTT
TRBD1	TRBV19	TRBJ2-2	-	CASSRTGNPVTGELFF	TGTGCCAGTAGTCGGACAGGGAATCCGGTCACCGGGGAGCTGTTTTTT
TRBD1	TRBV6-5	TRBJ1-2	once	CASSPADRVGYGYTF	TGTGCCAGCAGTCCGGCAGACAGGGTCGGCTATGGCTACACCTTC
TRBD1	TRBV27	TRBJ2-7	-	CASSLSARTGTLDEQYF	TGTGCCAGCAGTTTAAGCGCGAGGACAGGGACCCTTGACGAGCAGTACTTC
TRBD2	TRBV9	TRBJ2-5	once	CASSLGGGFASQETQYF	TGTGCCAGCAGCCTTGGGGGGGGGTTTGCATCCCAAGAGACCCAGTACTTC